Included here is one T cell receptor (beta chain) sequence, with context. Its antigen is unknown. Only in-frame clones appear in the TCRdb table, and some are missing; sequencing was by immunoSEQ multiplex PCR. The sample lists roughly 75,000 clones, roughly 93% occurring once. This sample stems from a study of siplizumab effects on memory and regulatory T cells. Findings of the study overall: Fewer alloreactive sequences mapped to unstimulated CD4+ memory cells under siplizumab. Few alloreactive clones mapped to unstimulated subsets.

The trim removed 5 bases at V and 8 bases at J, leaving 8 bases unmatched. This CDR3 contains 13 residues. The germline gives CDR1 SEHNR, CDR2 FQNEAQ (reference sequence). Sequenced sample: CD8+ T cells sorted from blood. This TCR was recovered from a human donor in good health. The gene calls are TRBV7-9 and TRBJ1-1, with 7 positions matching TRBD1. CDR3 residues: CASSGDSPGEAFF. Written as DNA, the CDR3 is TGTGCCAGCAGCGGGGACAGCCCCGGGGAAGCTTTCTTT.